This T cell receptor beta chain was sequenced in a study of human T cells and chemical hapten exposure. Study summary: Variability of per-sample TCR yields stemmed mainly from small differences in pooled library volume.

Time point specified: patch test 3, about 24 weeks after DPC sensitization. Treatment reported: therapeutic diphenylcyclopropenone sensitization with weekly scalp DPC. In every case, blood was obtained before the patch test was applied. Turning to this clonotype: Its antigen is not identified.

Original handling: The number of TCRs in each sample had a median of approximately 90,000 and spanned roughly 23,224 to 750,000. TCRdb re-called the RACE reads through MiXCR, storing one row per CDR3 protein. These V and J calls are TCRdb output, not the study's own analysis. The profile shows 97,000 or so distinct CDR3 sequences, 25% to 35% of them singletons. The CDR3 sequence is 15 residues long. Trimming took off 6 bases at V and 3 bases at J, with 17 bases between the two ends. Per the germline V gene, CDR1 is MNHEY and CDR2 is SMNVEV (reference sequence). Overall study findings and caveats: TCRs above 1 in 1000 frequency did not change with DPC sensitization.

This material consisted of whole blood, taken in connection with sensitization to the hapten diphenylcyclopropenone (DPC). This chain connects TRBV27 to TRBJ2-5, with D maybe TRBD1 (6 bases). The sequence derives from a man aged 40-49 years with alopecia areata. Some clones in this sample may be carry-over from other donors' samples. CDR3 amino acids: CASSRTLTGKETQYF. The CDR3 nucleotides are TGTGCCAGCAGCCGGACGTTGACAGGAAAAGAGACCCAGTACTTC.